This is a list of T cell receptor beta chains from one sample in a study of T cells after somatic rescue of genetic block. Clones were read by immunoSEQ multiplex PCR, and TCRdb kept only the in-frame ones, dropping some. The table records 88,000 or so clones, more than 80% of them present only once. Sequenced: peripheral blood mononuclear cells (PBMCs). The receptors stem from a young woman. Each CDR3 is given with its conserved first and last residue. The D gene is left open where the match is weak. Clone size is shown for a subset of rows, as once, few, many or a class of expanded clone.

V gene: TRBV7-9; clone size: once; D gene: .; CDR3 length: 17; J gene: TRBJ1-2; CDR3 protein: CASSLGWQEKVSGGYTF; CDR3 DNA: TGTGCCAGCAGCTTAGGTTGGCAGGAGAAGGTCTCGGGAGGCTACACCTTC
V gene: TRBV29-1; clone size: .; D gene: .; CDR3 length: 11; J gene: TRBJ1-2; CDR3 protein: CSVGENYGYTF; CDR3 DNA: TGCAGCGTTGGGGAGAACTATGGCTACACCTTC
V gene: TRBV7-9; clone size: .; D gene: TRBD1; CDR3 length: 15; J gene: TRBJ1-4; CDR3 protein: CASTLPTGGNEKLFF; CDR3 DNA: TGTGCCAGCACCCTTCCGACAGGGGGAAATGAAAAACTGTTTTTT
V gene: TRBV7-3; clone size: .; D gene: TRBD2; CDR3 length: 16; J gene: TRBJ2-3; CDR3 protein: CASSLMPGLRTDTQYF; CDR3 DNA: TGTGCCAGCAGCTTAATGCCGGGACTACGCACAGATACGCAGTATTTT
V gene: TRBV6-6; clone size: few; D gene: TRBD1; CDR3 length: 14; J gene: TRBJ2-7; CDR3 protein: CASNPGQVADEQYF; CDR3 DNA: TGTGCCAGCAATCCGGGACAGGTCGCCGACGAGCAGTACTTC
V gene: TRBV10-1; clone size: once; D gene: TRBD1; CDR3 length: 14; J gene: TRBJ1-1; CDR3 protein: CASSTGQGEREAFF; CDR3 DNA: TGCGCCAGCAGTACGGGACAGGGAGAGAGGGAAGCTTTCTTT
V gene: TRBV2; clone size: .; D gene: TRBD2; CDR3 length: 15; J gene: TRBJ2-1; CDR3 protein: CASSESGSSHNEQFF; CDR3 DNA: TGTGCCAGCAGTGAGAGCGGGAGCTCCCACAATGAGCAGTTCTTC
V gene: TRBV27; clone size: .; D gene: .; CDR3 length: 15; J gene: TRBJ1-2; CDR3 protein: CASSLGGGRGYGYTF; CDR3 DNA: TGTGCCAGCAGTTTGGGGGGAGGGAGGGGCTATGGCTACACCTTC
V gene: TRBV15; clone size: few; D gene: .; CDR3 length: 11; J gene: TRBJ2-7; CDR3 protein: CATSRSDEQYF; CDR3 DNA: TGTGCCACCAGCAGATCGGACGAGCAGTACTTC
V gene: TRBV6-4; clone size: .; D gene: TRBD2; CDR3 length: 16; J gene: TRBJ2-1; CDR3 protein: CASRTIAGSSYNEQFF; CDR3 DNA: TGTGCCAGCAGAACTATAGCGGGAAGCTCCTACAATGAGCAGTTCTTC
V gene: TRBV28; clone size: .; D gene: .; CDR3 length: 14; J gene: TRBJ1-4; CDR3 protein: CASREWGANEKLFF; CDR3 DNA: TGTGCCAGCAGGGAGTGGGGGGCTAATGAAAAACTGTTTTTT
V gene: TRBV5-1; clone size: .; D gene: .; CDR3 length: 14; J gene: TRBJ2-7; CDR3 protein: CASSLRQRSYEQYF; CDR3 DNA: TGCGCCAGCAGCTTGAGACAGCGCTCCTACGAGCAGTACTTC
V gene: TRBV27; clone size: .; D gene: .; CDR3 length: 14; J gene: TRBJ2-7; CDR3 protein: CASSPRVTPYEQYF; CDR3 DNA: TGTGCCAGCAGTCCCAGGGTTACTCCCTACGAGCAGTACTTC
V gene: TRBV27; clone size: .; D gene: TRBD2; CDR3 length: 15; J gene: TRBJ2-1; CDR3 protein: CASRPGLAGPGEQFF; CDR3 DNA: TGTGCCAGCAGACCGGGACTAGCGGGGCCGGGTGAGCAGTTCTTC
V gene: TRBV18; clone size: .; D gene: .; CDR3 length: 16; J gene: TRBJ2-2; CDR3 protein: CASSPFSGANTGELFF; CDR3 DNA: TGTGCCAGCTCACCATTCAGCGGAGCGAACACCGGGGAGCTGTTTTTT
V gene: TRBV10-2; clone size: once; D gene: .; CDR3 length: 12; J gene: TRBJ2-3; CDR3 protein: CATGASTDTQYF; CDR3 DNA: TGCGCCACCGGTGCTAGCACAGATACGCAGTATTTT